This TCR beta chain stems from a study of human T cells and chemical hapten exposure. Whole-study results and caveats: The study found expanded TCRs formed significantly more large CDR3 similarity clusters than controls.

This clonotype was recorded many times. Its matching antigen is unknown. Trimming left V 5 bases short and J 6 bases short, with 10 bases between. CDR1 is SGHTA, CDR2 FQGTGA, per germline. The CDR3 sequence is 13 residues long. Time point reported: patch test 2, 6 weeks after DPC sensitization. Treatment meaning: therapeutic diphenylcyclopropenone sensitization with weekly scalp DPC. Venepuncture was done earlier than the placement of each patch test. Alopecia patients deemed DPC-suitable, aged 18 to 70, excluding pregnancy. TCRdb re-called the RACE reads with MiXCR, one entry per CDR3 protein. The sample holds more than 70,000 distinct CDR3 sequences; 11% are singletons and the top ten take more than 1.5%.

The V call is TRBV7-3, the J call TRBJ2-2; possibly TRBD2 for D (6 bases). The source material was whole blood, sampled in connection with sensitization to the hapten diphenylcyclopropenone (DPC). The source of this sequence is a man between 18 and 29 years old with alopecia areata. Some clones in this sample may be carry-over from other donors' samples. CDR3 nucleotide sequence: TGTGCCAGCAGCCACGGGGGTTCCGGGGAGCTGTTTTTT. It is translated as CASSHGGSGELFF.